Below are 3 T cell receptor beta chains sequenced from a single sample in a study of shared clonotypes between healthy human individuals. CD45RO negativity and positive selection for CCR7 defined naive CD8 cells, a population that excluded terminally differentiated effector memory CD45RA+ cells. This table comes from immunoSEQ multiplex PCR, and its TCRdb copy is limited to in-frame clones, with some not included. The repertoire includes under 1 million clones, 96% of them detected once, and under 0.25% sits in the top ten. The sample was naive CD8+ T cells sorted from blood. The receptors here all came from a man aged 25-45 years in good health.

The chain is built from TRBV6-6 and TRBJ2-2; no clear D gene. CDR1 is MNHNY, CDR2 SVGAGI, per germline (reference sequence). Trimming pared 2 bases from V and 0 bases from J, leaving 10 bases between. The CDR3 loop spans 16 amino acids. In DNA, the CDR3 is TGTGCCAGCAGTTACGCCTCAATGGCGAACACCGGGGAGCTGTTTTTT. Protein product: CASSYASMANTGELFF.

The chain links TRBV9 to TRBJ2-5, with D maybe TRBD2 (6 bases). This CDR3 is built from 17 residues. CDR1 SGDLS and CDR2 YYNGEE come from the germline V gene. The ends were cut back, 3 bases at V and 7 bases at J, with 25 bases in the middle. CDR3 DNA: TGTGCCAGCAGCGCGGAGGGCAGGGATGGCGCTCGGGTGACCCAGTACTTC. This encodes CASSAEGRDGARVTQYF.

This chain connects TRBV6-6 to TRBJ2-1; D is possibly TRBD2 (6 bases). The germline V gene has CDR1 MNHNY and CDR2 SVGAGI (reference sequence). The CDR3 has 15 residues. The V end was cut by 2 bases, the J end by 6 bases, with 14 bases between. CDR3 coding DNA: TGTGCCAGCAGTTACGACCCCTTGGGGGGCAATGAGCAGTTCTTC. The encoded protein is CASSYDPLGGNEQFF.